The 19 T cell receptor beta chains below come from one sample, sequenced in a study of T cell repertoires in cytomegalovirus infection. Their specific antigens are unknown. Using its own MiXCR run on the reads, TCRdb lists one record per CDR3 protein. The sample consists of over 250,000 distinct CDR3 sequences, 22% of them appearing once. The sequencing here drew on cultured PBMCs, taken from culture after CMV antigen stimulation. These receptors originate from a human donor in good health (CMV status not recorded). Some clones in this sample may be carry-over from other donors' samples.

This clonotype was detected ten times or more. The genes are TRBV7-9 and TRBJ2-5, with D uncertain. The CDR3 spans 12 residues. Trimming removed 7 bases from V and 5 bases from J, with 11 bases in between. The germline gives CDR1 SEHNR, CDR2 FQNEAQ (reference sequence). CDR3 sequence: CASNAVGETQYF. In DNA, the CDR3 is TGTGCCAGCAATGCCGTGGGGGAGACCCAGTACTTC.

The CDR3, as DNA: TGTGCCAGCAGCTTAGGGACAACCATACAGCCCCAGCATTTT. It specifies CASSLGTTIQPQHF. The chain couples TRBV7-8 to TRBJ1-5, with D possibly matching TRBD1 (5 bases). This CDR3 has 14 residues. V was pared by 1 base and J by 7 bases, with 11 bases between. Per the germline V gene, CDR1 is SGHVS and CDR2 is FQNEAQ. Combining the CDR3 with reference TRBV7-8 and TRBJ1-5 gives the whole variable domain GAGVSQSPRYKVAKRGQDVALRCDPISGHVSLFWYQQALGQGPEFLTYFQNEAQLDKSGLPSDRFFAERPEGSVSTLKIQRTQQEDSAVYLCASSLGTTIQPQHFGDGTRLSIL.

There are many counts of this clonotype. The CDR3 nucleotides read TGCGCCAGCAGCTCACCTCGGGGCGGGACACTAGCCTACGAGCAGTACTTC. It specifies CASSSPRGGTLAYEQYF. This chain joins TRBV4-1 and TRBJ2-7; D may be TRBD1 or TRBD2 (6 bases each). CDR3 length: 17 residues. The germline gives CDR1 MGHRA, CDR2 YSYEKL. V shed 5 bases and J shed 2 bases, with 22 bases lying between them.

This clonotype was detected a few times. The chain combines TRBV6-4 with TRBJ2-2, with TRBD2 identical over 7 bases. Trimming at V came to 6 bases and at J to 3 bases, leaving 4 bases not matched to a gene. The germline V gene encodes CDR1 MRHNA and CDR2 SNTAGT. The CDR3 runs 14 residues. CDR3 DNA: TGTGCCAGCAGGAGGGACTATTACACCGGGGAGCTGTTTTTT. Amino acid sequence: CASRRDYYTGELFF.

This clonotype was seen at least ten times. The chain uses TRBV6-5 and TRBJ1-1, with 8 bases fitting TRBD1. CDR1 is MNHEY, CDR2 SVGAGI, per germline. CDR3 length equals 17 residues. V shed 2 bases and J 1 base; nucleotides not matched to a gene: 9. CDR3 DNA: TGTGCCAGCAGTTACGGGAGCAGGGGGCTCGCGAACACTGAAGCTTTCTTT. It yields the protein CASSYGSRGLANTEAFF.

This clonotype has a count of ten or more. This chain connects TRBV19 to TRBJ1-5; possibly TRBD1 for D (5 bases). The V and J ends lost 6 bases and 1 base respectively, with 13 bases between them. Germline-derived CDR1 and CDR2 are LNHDA and SQIVND (reference sequence). The CDR3 is 15 residues long. The CDR3 nucleotides are TGTGCCAGTAGAGCCCGGACACGAAGCAATCAGCCCCAGCATTTT. Its protein is CASRARTRSNQPQHF. The full variable domain, in which reference TRBV19 and TRBJ1-5 provide the parts outside the CDR3, is DGGITQSPKYLFRKEGQNVTLSCEQNLNHDAMYWYRQDPGQGLRLIYYSQIVNDFQKGDIAEGYSVSREKKESFPLTVTSAQKNPTAFYLCASRARTRSNQPQHFGDGTRLSIL.

This clonotype appeared many times. The V and J genes are TRBV7-2 and TRBJ2-3, with TRBD1 identical over 11 bases. Germline V gene sequence: CDR1 SGHTA, CDR2 FQGNSA. This CDR3 is built from 14 residues. Trimming cost V 5 bases and J 8 bases; bases outside gene matches: 6. CDR3 protein: CASSPGQGAVTQYF. The CDR3 DNA reads TGTGCCAGCAGCCCCGGACAGGGGGCAGTTACGCAGTATTTT.

Many counts were recorded for this clonotype. This chain links TRBV7-8 with TRBJ1-4; D is uncertain. The CDR3 loop spans 15 amino acids. The ends were cut back, 2 bases at V and 0 bases at J, with 7 bases in the middle. Germline CDR1 SGHVS, CDR2 FQNEAQ. The CDR3 is CASSLTGATNEKLFF. The CDR3 DNA sequence: TGTGCCAGCAGCTTAACGGGTGCAACTAATGAAAAACTGTTTTTT.

This clonotype has a count of ten or more. Its ends do not fully match the called genes, so a read error is possible. The chain has TRBV7-7 and TRBJ2-5; TRBD2 is a possible D gene (6 bases). The CDR3 is made up of 15 amino acids. Germline-derived CDR1 and CDR2 are SSHAT and FNYEAQ (reference sequence). The CDR3 nucleotides are TGTGCTAGCAGCTTAGCGGCCAGGGAAGAAGAGACCCAGTACTTC. This gives the protein CASSLAAREEETQYF.

This clonotype has more than one count but fewer than ten. V gene TRBV12-3 or TRBV12-4 combines with J gene TRBJ2-7, with TRBD1 matching over 8 bases. The V gene end was trimmed by 8 bases and the J gene end by 0 bases; junction bases not matched to a gene: 6. The CDR3 runs 14 residues. As DNA, the CDR3 is TGTGCCAGCCCCTGGGACAGGCCCTCCTACGAGCAGTACTTC. The encoded protein is CASPWDRPSYEQYF.

This clonotype was recorded many times. The CDR3 is CASRSTGLPNYGYTF. The CDR3 coding sequence is TGTGCCAGCAGGTCGACAGGACTTCCTAACTATGGCTACACCTTC. The chain couples TRBV6-5 to TRBJ1-2, with D tentatively TRBD1 (6 bases). The CDR3 length is 15 residues. The V and J ends lost 6 bases and 0 bases respectively, with 14 bases between them. The germline CDR1 and CDR2 sequences are MNHEY and SVGAGI.

The gene calls are TRBV10-3 and TRBJ2-7; 8 bases are a match to TRBD2. Looked up from germline, CDR1 is ENHRY and CDR2 is SYGVKD. The CDR3 is 14 amino acids. The ends lost 3 bases at V and 3 bases at J; junction bases unmatched: 4. CDR3 DNA: TGTGCCATCAGTGAAACTAGCGGCAACTACGAGCAGTACTTC. This codes for CAISETSGNYEQYF.

The V call is TRBV6-6, the J call TRBJ1-5; TRBD1 agrees at 9 bases. The germline V gene encodes CDR1 MNHNY and CDR2 SVGAGI (reference sequence). The V segment lost 7 bases and the J segment 5 bases; nucleotides outside the gene matches: 6. The CDR3 length is 14 residues. The CDR3 bases are TGTGCCAGCAAGGACAGGGGTGGTGATCAGCCCCAGCATTTT. Its translation is CASKDRGGDQPQHF.

V usage is TRBV6-2 or TRBV6-3 and J usage is TRBJ1-5; 9 nucleotides agree with TRBD1. The CDR3 contains 17 residues. J lost 4 bases, V lost 6 bases, and 13 bases had no gene match. Germline CDR1 is MNHEY and CDR2 is SVGEGT. CDR3 bases: TGTGCCAGCAGCCTATCCGGTTTGGGACAGGGAAATCAGCCCCAGCATTTT. Protein product: CASSLSGLGQGNQPQHF.

This clonotype was recorded at least ten times. This chain uses TRBV7-2 with TRBJ1-1; 9 bases are shared with TRBD1. There are 22 residues in the CDR3. Germline trimming cut 2 bases from V and 0 bases from J; bases unmatched to any gene: 22. The germline gives CDR1 SGHTA, CDR2 FQGNSA. In DNA, the CDR3 is TGTGCCAGCAGCTTAAACCCCGCCGGACGAACGGGGACAGGGAACGTGAACACTGAAGCTTTCTTT. As protein: CASSLNPAGRTGTGNVNTEAFF.

A few counts support this clonotype. The chain uses TRBV2 and TRBJ2-5, with 7 nucleotides matching TRBD2. The length of the CDR3 is 15 residues. CDR1 and CDR2 (germline): SNHLY, FYNNEI. Germline trimming cut 0 bases from V and 2 bases from J; bases unmatched to any gene: 3. CDR3 region: CASSEAGGFQETQYF. The CDR3 DNA reads as TGTGCCAGCAGTGAAGCGGGGGGGTTTCAAGAGACCCAGTACTTC.

V usage is TRBV6-5 and J usage is TRBJ2-1; unclear D gene. This CDR3 has 13 amino acids. Germline lookup yields CDR1 MNHEY and CDR2 SVGAGI. V lost 0 bases and J lost 4, with 4 bases in between. For the CDR3, the DNA is TGTGCCAGCAGTTACTCCGGTTACAATGAGCAGTTCTTC. Translated, it gives CASSYSGYNEQFF.

The CDR3 DNA reads as TGCAGTGCCGGGACAGGGTCCGGGAACACTGAAGCTTTCTTT. This sequence encodes CSAGTGSGNTEAFF. The chain joins TRBV20-1 to TRBJ1-1; 9 positions agree with TRBD1. Germline lookup yields CDR1 DFQATT and CDR2 SNEGSKA (reference sequence). The CDR3 runs 14 residues. V dropped 6 bases and J dropped 1; count of bases not matched to a gene: 6.

This clonotype was seen ten or more times. This chain joins TRBV7-9 and TRBJ2-3, with 10 bases that match TRBD2. J lost 3 bases, V lost 7 bases, and 7 bases had no gene match. Germline CDR1 SEHNR, CDR2 FQNEAQ (reference sequence). The CDR3 extends over 15 amino acids. CDR3 bases: TGTGCCAGCACCGACGGGACTAGCGTGACAGATACGCAGTATTTT. Translation: CASTDGTSVTDTQYF.